The 31 T cell receptor beta chains below come from one sample, sequenced in a study of blood T cell repertoires in COVID-19. Using immunoSEQ multiplex PCR, the repertoire was profiled, and TCRdb retains in-frame clones only, with some absent. Among about 190,000 clones listed, 88% were seen once. Sequenced: peripheral blood. Receptors were obtained from a man aged 25-45 years with acute or convalescent COVID-19.

V gene TRBV27 combines with J gene TRBJ1-1; possible D gene TRBD1, 5 bases. CDR1 and CDR2 from the germline V gene are MNHEY and SMNVEV (reference sequence). The CDR3 length is 14 residues. V lost 7 bases and J 8 bases, leaving 20 bases between the germline ends. CDR3 residues: CASKLIGGAYEAFF. The CDR3 DNA follows: TGTGCCAGCAAGCTTATCGGCGGGGCGTACGAAGCTTTCTTT.

This clone was counted once. V is TRBV28 and J is TRBJ1-5, with 8 bases identical to TRBD1. V dropped 4 bases and J dropped 8; count of bases not matched to a gene: 4. The CDR3 runs 13 residues. From germline, CDR1 is MDHEN and CDR2 SYDVKM. CDR3 sequence: CASSSTGVEPQHF. In DNA form, the CDR3 reads TGTGCCAGCAGTTCGACAGGGGTGGAGCCCCAGCATTTT.

The chain uses TRBV30 and TRBJ2-3; 7 bases match TRBD2. The CDR3 length is 14 residues. In germline, CDR1 is GTSNPN, CDR2 SVGIG (reference sequence). The V segment lost 4 bases and the J segment 1 base; nucleotides outside the gene matches: 5. The CDR3 here is CAWKSRGGTDTQYF. CDR3 nucleotides: TGTGCCTGGAAAAGCCGGGGGGGCACAGATACGCAGTATTTT.

As concerns this clone: Because the CDR3 is missing its conserved closing phenylalanine or tryptophan, this is likely a read error. The DNA is omitted, as the CDR3 cannot be located on it reliably, and the CDR3 follows TCRdb's listing. CDR3: CASSPTSGSLKGL. The chain employs TRBV6-2 or TRBV6-3 and TRBJ2-7; the table's TRBD2 call for D was not verified on the DNA. Germline V gives CDR1 MNHEY, CDR2 SVGEGT. The CDR3 is 13 residues long, ends included.

The chain couples TRBV7-6 to TRBJ2-3, with D perhaps TRBD2 (6 bases). Per germline, CDR1 SGHVS and CDR2 FNYEAQ. Trimming removed 4 bases from V and 9 bases from J, with 17 bases in between. The CDR3 length is 14 residues. The CDR3 region has the DNA TGTGCCAGCAGCTCCGCCGCGGGGCCGAAGACGCAGTATTTT. Its translation is CASSSAAGPKTQYF.

This chain uses TRBV18 with TRBJ2-3, with 9 bases aligning to TRBD2. The CDR3 extends over 17 amino acids. Germline CDR1 is KGHSH and CDR2 is LQKENI. The J segment lost 0 bases and the V segment lost 2 bases, leaving 6 bases of the junction unmatched. The chain's CDR3 is CASSPGPSGRSTDTQYF. CDR3 bases: TGTGCCAGCTCACCAGGGCCGAGCGGGAGGAGCACAGATACGCAGTATTTT.

This chain joins TRBV28 and TRBJ2-1, with 11 bases lining up with TRBD2. V shed 7 bases and J 6 bases; nucleotides not matched to a gene: 8. Germline V gene data show CDR1 as MDHEN and CDR2 as SYDVKM. This CDR3 spans 15 amino acids. For the CDR3, the DNA is TGTGCCAGCACTTTTAGCGGGGGGGCCGGCAATGAGCAGTTCTTC. Translating gives CASTFSGGAGNEQFF.

The chain is built from TRBV9 and TRBJ2-7, with 8 bases identical to TRBD1. CDR1 and CDR2 (germline): SGDLS, YYNGEE. V lost 0 bases, J lost 2 bases, and 4 bases stayed unmatched. CDR3 length equals 15 residues. The CDR3 sequence is CASSVAGQVPYEQYF. CDR3 bases: TGTGCCAGCAGCGTAGCGGGACAGGTCCCCTACGAGCAGTACTTC.

CDR3 sequence: CASTLRSGGLYNEQFF. As DNA, the CDR3 is TGTGCCAGCACCCTGCGCTCAGGTGGCCTCTACAATGAGCAGTTCTTC. The chain has TRBV28 and TRBJ2-1; D call uncertain. Germline CDR1 MDHEN, CDR2 SYDVKM. V was pared by 7 bases and J by 3 bases, with 19 bases between. The CDR3 loop spans 16 amino acids.

The chain recombines TRBV7-2 with TRBJ1-5, with D unclear. The CDR3 loop spans 14 amino acids. Germline lookup yields CDR1 SGHTA and CDR2 FQGNSA. V was pared by 0 bases and J by 2 bases, with 5 bases between. CDR3 bases: TGTGCCAGCAGCTTAGCGTCCGGCAATCAGCCCCAGCATTTT. Translating it yields CASSLASGNQPQHF.

V and J are TRBV5-4 and TRBJ2-3, with 14 nucleotides matching TRBD2. After removal of 4 bases from V and 7 bases from J, the junction contained 8 bases not matched to a gene. The CDR3 totals 16 residues. Germline V gives CDR1 SGHNT, CDR2 YYREEE (reference sequence). CDR3 residues: CASSETSGGARNTQYF. CDR3 sequence (DNA): TGTGCCAGCAGCGAGACTAGCGGGGGGGCCCGAAATACGCAGTATTTT.

The genes are TRBV20-1 and TRBJ2-5, with TRBD2 identical over 9 bases. This CDR3 contains 15 residues. Germline loops: CDR1 DFQATT, CDR2 SNEGSKA (reference sequence). The V segment lost 3 bases and the J segment 6 bases; nucleotides outside the gene matches: 11. DNA of the CDR3: TGCAGTGCTAGTCCCGGGGCGGGGGGGCGAAAGACCCAGTACTTC. It yields the protein CSASPGAGGRKTQYF.

The J gene is TRBJ2-1, the V gene TRBV19; D may be TRBD1 (7 bases). The CDR3 has 16 amino acids. Trimming stripped 7 bases from V and 5 bases from J, with 21 bases between. Germline V gene lookup returns CDR1 LNHDA and CDR2 SQIVND (reference sequence). The chain's CDR3 is CASTQGRRRGDNEQFF. The CDR3 bases are TGTGCCAGTACCCAGGGCAGGCGCAGGGGGGACAATGAGCAGTTCTTC.

The DNA for the CDR3 is TGTGCCAGCAGCTACAGGGTTGCCAAAAACATTCAGTACTTC. It translates to CASSYRVAKNIQYF. The chain combines TRBV5-8 with TRBJ2-4, with D perhaps TRBD1 (6 bases). V was trimmed by 3 bases and J by 1 base, leaving 8 bases between them. The germline V gene has CDR1 SGHTS and CDR2 YDEGEE. The CDR3 is made up of 14 amino acids.

This rearrangement joins TRBV7-9 to TRBJ1-4, with TRBD1 matching over 8 bases. Trimming at V came to 9 bases and at J to 6 bases, leaving 6 bases not matched to a gene. Germline CDR1 SEHNR, CDR2 FQNEAQ (reference sequence). The CDR3 extends over 13 amino acids. CDR3 protein: CASSAGGDEKLFF. DNA of the CDR3: TGTGCCAGTTCTGCAGGGGGCGATGAAAAACTGTTTTTT.

The chain combines TRBV28 with TRBJ2-1; TRBD1 aligns across 8 bases. Germline values: CDR1 MDHEN, CDR2 SYDVKM. V gave up 11 bases and J gave up 7 bases; unmatched junction bases: 10. The CDR3 contains 13 residues. This CDR3 reads CAFRDRIINEQFF. CDR3 DNA sequence: TGTGCCTTCCGGGACAGGATAATAAATGAGCAGTTCTTC.

The chain recombines TRBV21-1 with TRBJ1-5. TRBV21-1 has pseudogene status. This CDR3 is built from 20 residues. CDR3 in amino acids: CATSPTYTSGRRESNQPQHF. DNA for the CDR3: TGTGCCACAAGCCCGACTTATACGTCGGGGAGAAGAGAGAGCAATCAGCCCCAGCATTTT.

The CDR3 sequence is CASSQRGMNTEAFF. DNA for the CDR3: TGTGCCAGCAGCCAACGGGGGATGAACACTGAAGCTTTCTTT. V gene TRBV4-2 combines with J gene TRBJ1-1, with a possible D match to TRBD1 (5 bases). V shed 2 bases and J shed 0 bases, with 7 bases lying between them. The germline V gene has CDR1 LGHNA and CDR2 YNFKEQ. There are 14 residues in the CDR3.

The chain is built from TRBV27 and TRBJ2-1; 7 bases match TRBD1. With V trimmed by 3 bases and J by 6 bases, 11 bases remained unmatched. Germline V gene sequence: CDR1 MNHEY, CDR2 SMNVEV (reference sequence). CDR3 length equals 16 residues. The CDR3 region has the DNA TGTGCCAGCAGTTTCCTCCGGGACAGAGCGTCCAATGAGCAGTTCTTC. Protein product: CASSFLRDRASNEQFF.

The chain carries TRBV10-3 and TRBJ2-2, with TRBD1 identical over 8 bases. V lost 2 bases, J lost 2 bases, and 10 bases stayed unmatched. CDR3 length: 18 residues. Germline V gives CDR1 ENHRY, CDR2 SYGVKD. This CDR3 is CAISERTLTGVNTGELFF. As DNA, the CDR3 is TGTGCCATCAGTGAGCGGACTTTGACAGGGGTTAACACCGGGGAGCTGTTTTTT.

The chain employs TRBV30 and TRBJ2-7, with 9 positions matching TRBD1. Germline values: CDR1 GTSNPN, CDR2 SVGIG (reference sequence). Trimming cost V 0 bases and J 2 bases; bases outside gene matches: 2. This CDR3 is 14 amino acids long. The CDR3 bases are TGTGCCTGGAGTGTCAACAGGGGGCCCTACGAGCAGTACTTC. Encoded protein: CAWSVNRGPYEQYF.

V usage is TRBV6-6 and J usage is TRBJ1-1; 9 bases match TRBD1. V lost 7 bases to trimming and J lost 2 bases; unmatched junction nucleotides: 5. CDR1 MNHNY and CDR2 SVGAGI come from the germline V gene (reference sequence). The CDR3 is made up of 14 amino acids. In DNA, the CDR3 is TGTGCCAGCATACTGGGACAGGGCAACACTGAAGCTTTCTTT. This encodes CASILGQGNTEAFF.

This clone was found once. The rearrangement joins TRBV7-8 to TRBJ1-4; 9 bases align to TRBD1. V lost 3 bases, J lost 10 bases, and 0 bases stayed unmatched. Germline V gene sequence: CDR1 SGHVS, CDR2 FQNEAQ. This CDR3 spans 12 amino acids. This chain's CDR3 is CASSLGQGKLFF. The CDR3 DNA follows: TGTGCCAGCAGCTTGGGACAGGGAAAACTGTTTTTT.

The chain carries TRBV11-2 and TRBJ1-1; 8 nucleotides agree with TRBD1. Germline V gene sequence: CDR1 SGHAT, CDR2 FQNNGV. The V gene end was trimmed by 5 bases and the J gene end by 11 bases; junction bases not matched to a gene: 4. The CDR3 runs 11 residues. CDR3 protein: CASSQNRGAFF. In DNA form, the CDR3 reads TGTGCCAGCAGCCAAAACAGGGGGGCTTTCTTT.

This chain links TRBV28 with TRBJ1-2; 9 nucleotides align to TRBD1. The CDR3 is made up of 14 amino acids. The V and J ends lost 5 bases and 4 bases, in that order; junction bases with no gene match: 5. Germline assignment: CDR1 MDHEN and CDR2 SYDVKM. CDR3 sequence: CASSTGQGSYGYTF. As DNA, the CDR3 is TGTGCCAGCAGTACGGGACAGGGAAGCTATGGCTACACCTTC.

This chain links TRBV5-1 with TRBJ1-3; D is ambiguous. Per germline, CDR1 SGHRS and CDR2 YFSETQ. Trimming left V 0 bases short and J 2 bases short, with 12 bases between. The CDR3 extends over 16 amino acids. CDR3 sequence (DNA): TGCGCCAGCAGCTTGGGTCCTACGGAGGCTGGAAACACCATATATTTT. It specifies CASSLGPTEAGNTIYF.

The V call is TRBV28, the J call TRBJ2-5, with TRBD1 identical over 9 bases. Germline CDR1 is MDHEN and CDR2 is SYDVKM. This CDR3 is 21 amino acids long. The V and J ends lost 1 base and 1 base, in that order; junction bases with no gene match: 19. The chain's CDR3 is CASSLYPKTGGVVTSQETQYF. The CDR3 nucleotides are TGTGCCAGCAGTTTATACCCAAAGACAGGGGGGGTAGTGACGAGCCAAGAGACCCAGTACTTC.

This chain links TRBV7-9 with TRBJ2-7, with TRBD2 matching 7 bases. The CDR3 sequence is 15 residues long. The trim removed 5 bases at V and 2 bases at J, leaving 9 bases unmatched. Germline assignment: CDR1 SEHNR and CDR2 FQNEAQ (reference sequence). Written as DNA, the CDR3 is TGTGCCAGCAGCCGGTTACTAGCGAGTGCCTACGAGCAGTACTTC. This codes for CASSRLLASAYEQYF.

This clone was found once. This sequence joins TRBV30 and TRBJ1-1; D not certain. From germline, CDR1 is GTSNPN and CDR2 SVGIG (reference sequence). This CDR3 is 13 amino acids long. Trimming removed 0 bases from V and 10 bases from J, with 15 bases in between. CDR3 residues: CAWSVAAQVGAFF. CDR3 DNA: TGTGCCTGGAGTGTAGCGGCCCAAGTGGGAGCTTTCTTT.

The chain is built from TRBV2 and TRBJ2-7, with 8 bases lining up with TRBD2. The CDR3 runs 15 residues. V was clipped by 2 bases and J by 6 bases; unmatched bases: 9. Germline V gene data show CDR1 as SNHLY and CDR2 as FYNNEI. DNA for the CDR3: TGTGCCAGCAGTGAATGGGCTAGCGGGTCGGGCGAGCAGTACTTC. It translates to CASSEWASGSGEQYF.

V is TRBV9 and J is TRBJ1-2; 10 bases are a match to TRBD1. This CDR3 spans 16 amino acids. Germline assignment: CDR1 SGDLS and CDR2 YYNGEE. With 2 bases clipped from V and 8 bases from J, the junction kept 12 bases outside the gene matches. The CDR3 region is CASSVRDRGLSGGYTF. The CDR3 region has the DNA TGTGCCAGCAGCGTCCGGGACAGGGGCTTGTCAGGAGGCTACACCTTC.